This is a list of T cell receptor beta chains from one sample in a study of tumor-infiltrating lymphocytes in localized non-small cell lung cancer. TCRdb's copy holds only in-frame clones and misses some; the assay was immunoSEQ multiplex PCR. Of roughly 15,000 clones in the sample, 65% to 75% were seen once. The sequencing sample was made of uninvolved lung tissue not adjacent to the tumor. These receptors originate from a human donor with non-small cell lung cancer. CDR3s include the opening cysteine and the closing phenylalanine or tryptophan.

V	J	CDR3
TRBV2	TRBJ2-2	CASSGGRGTGELFF
TRBV30	TRBJ2-1	CAWSGTSLRNEQFF
TRBV25-1	TRBJ1-1	CASRTGGDTEAFF
TRBV6-5	TRBJ1-1	CASIDLGSVNTEAFF
TRBV6-5	TRBJ2-7	CASSTRQSRAYEQYF
TRBV28	TRBJ1-1	CASSSHVDDTEAFF
TRBV27	TRBJ1-5	CASSLSSSATQHF
TRBV14	TRBJ2-5	CASSQQIGETQYF
TRBV6-5	TRBJ2-7	CASSSYGFHEQYF
TRBV19	TRBJ2-6	CASRISGANVLTF
TRBV11-1	TRBJ2-7	CASSLSQASSYEQYF
TRBV11-2	TRBJ2-5	CASTSWRGGETQYF
TRBV5-6	TRBJ2-5	CASSSDGGSGETQYF
TRBV5-1	TRBJ1-6	CASSEEGDNSPLHF
TRBV25-1	TRBJ2-5	CASKETQYF
TRBV6-5	TRBJ1-1	CASSLGGPMNTEAFF
TRBV30	TRBJ2-5	CAWSVLASGGGETQYF
TRBV28	TRBJ2-2	CASRAGREDTGELFF
TRBV29-1	TRBJ2-3	CSVVGTGVTDTQYF
TRBV7-9	TRBJ2-5	CASSLRVAEQETQYF
TRBV7-2	TRBJ2-2	CASSLAITALWTGELFF
TRBV30	TRBJ1-1	CAWSVRETGRTEAFF
TRBV28	TRBJ1-4	CASSEILGGEKLFF
TRBV5-4	TRBJ2-3	CASTKRDADTQYF
TRBV7-8	TRBJ1-5	CASSSGGQGGQPQHF
TRBV28	TRBJ1-1	CASGVLNTEAFF
TRBV28	TRBJ2-1	CASSSVRVQFF
TRBV30	TRBJ1-5	CAWREGTGFNQPQHF
TRBV19	TRBJ2-3	CASSIDLLADGTDTQYF
TRBV7-9	TRBJ1-2	CASRKGQGAGYTF
TRBV7-2	TRBJ1-3	CASSSSSSGNTIYF
TRBV6-4	TRBJ1-5	CASSLLPGQPQHF
TRBV5-1	TRBJ1-5	CASSRTPTNQPQHF
TRBV19	TRBJ2-2	CASRGTSGRWTGELFF
TRBV6-1	TRBJ1-2	CASSASRDSLPIYGYTF
TRBV6-5	TRBJ1-1	CASSNRKQGTEAFF
TRBV7-2	TRBJ2-1	CASSLARNEQFF
TRBV7-2	TRBJ1-4	CASSLDSQGRRREKLFF
TRBV7-2	TRBJ1-2	CASSLAQVDYGYTF
TRBV7-9	TRBJ1-1	CASSLEWITTEAFF
TRBV25-1	TRBJ2-3	CASSGAKRTDTQYF
TRBV6-1	TRBJ2-7	CASSERPQGRTTSYEQYF
TRBV11-1	TRBJ1-1	CASSHSNTEAFF
TRBV6-6	TRBJ1-2	CASTPNRQRTNYGYTF
TRBV9	TRBJ2-1	CASSVAGVSHSYNEQFF
TRBV28	TRBJ1-5	CASNLWGASNQPQHF
TRBV6-1	TRBJ1-5	CASSEGQGNQPQHF
TRBV30	TRBJ2-2	CAWSVLGGGDTGELFF
TRBV14	TRBJ2-3	CASKGLANTDTQYF
TRBV7-9	TRBJ1-3	CASSPSGGNTIYF
TRBV9	TRBJ2-3	CATGQGADSGDTQYF
TRBV5-1	TRBJ2-4	CASSLGGLAKNIQYF
TRBV7-6	TRBJ1-1	CASSLGSFNTEAFF
TRBV5-1	TRBJ1-6	CASSWGVGNSPLHF
TRBV4-2	TRBJ2-5	CASSQDSFQETQYF